This T cell receptor beta chain was documented in a study of regulatory T cells in long-lasting Graves disease (dated by TCRdb to the early 2020s). Study-wide context: Patients with newly diagnosed Graves' disease had been on antithyroid drugs for under 3 months. A total of about 35 samples underwent TCR sequencing, from about 13 patients with persistent Graves' disease and some 20 patients with newly diagnosed Graves' disease. Peripheral blood TCR sequencing and RNA sequencing compared persistent Graves' disease patients with newly diagnosed Graves' disease patients. The study took place in China and was registered as a clinical trial. Broad study findings and their caveats: Patients with persistent disease shared more public clonotypes (roughly 2,900) than newly diagnosed patients did (around 930). Only peripheral blood was studied, because thyroid tissue, the primary lesion, was inaccessible. Sequencing and analysis were restricted to the TCR beta chain. The authors acknowledged the small sample size as a limitation that may reduce accuracy. Persistent Graves' disease patients showed lower TCR Shannon entropy and fewer highly expanded clones than newly diagnosed patients, suggesting clonal expansion.

Read against the paper, the sample's time point label means: newly diagnosed GD, antithyroid drugs for less than 3 months. For both TCR sequencing and RNA sequencing, RNA was extracted from PBMCs using TRIzol. The diagnosis of Graves' disease followed American Thyroid Association guidelines. Patients were recruited from an endocrinology department in Xi'an, China. Each patient gave approximately 10 milliliters of peripheral blood, collected in an EDTA anticoagulant tube. Ficoll Paque Plus density gradient separation was used to isolate PBMCs, and no further T cell sorting was done. An Agilent 2100 Bioanalyzer and agarose gel were used to assess RNA quality, and a NanoDrop 2000 was used to measure RNA concentration. The library relied on multiplex PCR. The instrument given in TCRdb is Illumina HiSeq 4000. TCR beta libraries were built with iRepertoire HTBI primers and Arm-PCR amplification of CDR3 regions. PCR products were gel purified before sequencing. The authors' analysis ran thus. Gene usage analysis of CDR3 amino acid clonotypes relied on the 55 to 80 TRBV and around 13 TRBJ segments identified across samples. Filtered high-quality paired reads were merged into contigs using COPE and FqMerger. Contigs were aligned with BLAST to IMGT TRBV, TRBD and TRBJ reference genes, and CDR3 was defined per IMGT. Clonotypes above 0.1% frequency were classified as highly expanded clones. Shannon entropy was used to measure repertoire diversity, and the Gini coefficient was used to measure V-J evenness. Clonotypes shared by more than one individual were considered public. TCRdb handled the public reads itself, with Q25 trimming in fastp and clone calling in MiXCR, and kept productive beta chains. A single entry per CDR3 protein holds the most common genes and DNA from its merged rows. TCRdb, rather than the study authors, made the V and J calls. Recorded for this sample are a few hundred thousand distinct CDR3 sequences; around 16% of them occurred a single time. The leading ten clones occupy approximately 7.6% of the sample.

This clonotype was seen many times. Its antigen specificity is not known. Nothing much larger sits one base from this clone, and base qualities are not available. This same sample was also part of a study on T cells in Graves' hyperthyroidism and ophthalmopathy. The second study also describes: Stable Graves' hyperthyroidism was defined as the absence of progression to ophthalmopathy over 18 months of follow-up. Hyperthyroidism patients were newly diagnosed, with disease duration under 2 months, and aged 18 to 65 years. Patients with uncontrolled infections, other autoimmune diseases, pregnancy or lactation were excluded. Clinical symptoms, serum thyroxine and TRAb, thyroid ultrasound, and orbital computed tomography formed the basis for the diagnoses. The TCR CDR3 was subjected to a first round of RT-PCR using the HTBI primer set and the Qiagen OneStep RT-PCR kit. Most expanded thyroid clonotypes (frequency above 0.001) were also detected in blood, suggesting blood repertoires may reflect thyroid immune responses. In cross-validation, a model built on a 13 V-J signature told ophthalmopathy apart from stable hyperthyroidism with just under 90% sensitivity and about 81% specificity, and in testing the same model reached 80%/75%. In validation, the model predicted progression to ophthalmopathy with approximately 69% sensitivity and about 73% specificity, a median of 6.5 months before onset. To identify distinguishing TCR V-J signatures, a discovery cohort of 90 to 100 patients was used, comprising 40 to 45 with Graves' ophthalmopathy and 55 to 65 with stable Graves' hyperthyroidism. Prospective prediction of ophthalmopathy was tested in an independent validation cohort consisting of some 18 hyperthyroidism patients and over 15 patients who later progressed to ophthalmopathy. The 75 to 100 discovery patients were divided at random into training and test sets in a 7:3 ratio. In several Graves' hyperthyroidism patients, the study also compared T-cell repertoires from thyroid tissue with T-cell repertoires from blood. After blood sampling, hyperthyroidism patients were treated with methimazole at a starting dose of 30 mg daily, and ophthalmopathy patients were treated with high-dose intravenous methylprednisolone. Libraries were constructed in a second round of multiplex PCR, after which size selection and purification were carried out. Paired-end sequencing of the libraries was performed with 100 bp reads on an Illumina HiSeq2000. SOAPnuke was used to process the raw data, with reads discarded if the reads contained adapters or uncalled bases, had a mean Phred below 15, or lacked an exact constant-primer or identifier match. High-quality paired reads were merged with COPE v1.2.5, and unique nucleotide sequences were defined as clonotypes. MiTCR v1.1 was used to align clonotypes to the IMGT TRBV, TRBD and TRBJ reference segments. The analysis was restricted to V-J combinations with a frequency above 0.0001, which together covered 99% to 99.2% of the repertoires. A TCS score was defined as the ratio between F50 (clonal expansion) and ExV (chaos), using BLOSUM62-based TCRdist between CDR3 peptides within each V-J. Welch's t-statistics and random forest reduced 500 to 550 V-J features to roughly 13, which were used in a naive Bayes classifier (R e1071). Sample size was not statistically predetermined, and blinding of investigators to group allocation was not performed. The paper reports TCR Vbeta CDR3 sequencing of roughly 140 peripheral blood samples: 40 or so ophthalmopathy, roughly 80 hyperthyroidism and approximately 17 progressor patients.

The sequence was collected from a woman in her 40s with Graves disease. Donor details come from another sample of the same person, matched by shared clones. The source was peripheral blood mononuclear cells (PBMCs), collected at new diagnosis, from a patient treated with antithyroid drugs.

The CDR3 region reads CASSQDLGSNQPQHF. At the DNA level, the sequence is TGTGCCAGCAGCCAAGATTTGGGTAGCAATCAGCCCCAGCATTTT. The rearranged segments are TRBV3-1 and TRBJ1-5, with no confidently assigned D gene. V gives up 0 bases and J gives up 0 bases, and the segment between their germline ends measures 6 bases. CDR1 and CDR2, looked up from the germline V gene (reference sequence), are LGHDT and YNNKEL. Inclusive of the bounding cysteine and phenylalanine, the CDR3 is 15 residues long. The kept DNA is CDR3 alone, 45 bases in frame from the first base.